This TCR beta chain was obtained from a study of blood T cells in healthy people across ages. The CDR3 has 16 amino acids. The V and J ends lost 5 bases and 1 base, in that order; junction bases with no gene match: 6. Germline values: CDR1 SEHNR, CDR2 FQNEAQ (reference sequence). The study, taken as a whole, reports: It was the long-lived donors that had more naive CD4+ cells and higher diversity than aged donors.

Concerning this clonotype itself: The antigen remains unidentified.

Using a J-beta primer mix together with a sample-barcoded 5' primer, a second PCR was run for about 6 to 11 cycles. A template-switch adaptor containing 12 random nucleotides labeled each cDNA molecule. TCRdb used MiXCR to reprocess the 5' RACE reads, holding one entry per CDR3 protein. The sample includes approximately 800,000 distinct CDR3 sequences, over 45% of them seen just once. Material: blood. The source is a man aged 25 to 40 in good health. The chain carries TRBV7-9 and TRBJ2-5; 11 bases fit TRBD2. CDR3: CASSQRLAGPQETQYF. CDR3 in DNA: TGTGCCAGCAGCCAAAGACTAGCGGGACCCCAAGAGACCCAGTACTTC.